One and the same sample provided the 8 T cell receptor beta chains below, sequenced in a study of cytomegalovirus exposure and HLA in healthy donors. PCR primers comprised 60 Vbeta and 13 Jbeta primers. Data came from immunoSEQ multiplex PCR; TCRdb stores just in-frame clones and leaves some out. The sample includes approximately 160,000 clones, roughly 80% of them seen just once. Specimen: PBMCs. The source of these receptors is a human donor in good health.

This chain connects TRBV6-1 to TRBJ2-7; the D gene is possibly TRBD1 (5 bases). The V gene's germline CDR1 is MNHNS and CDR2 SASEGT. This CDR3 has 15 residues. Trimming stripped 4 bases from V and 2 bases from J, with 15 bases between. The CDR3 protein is CASSGPLQATYEQYF. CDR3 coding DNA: TGTGCCAGCAGTGGTCCCTTACAGGCAACCTACGAGCAGTACTTC.

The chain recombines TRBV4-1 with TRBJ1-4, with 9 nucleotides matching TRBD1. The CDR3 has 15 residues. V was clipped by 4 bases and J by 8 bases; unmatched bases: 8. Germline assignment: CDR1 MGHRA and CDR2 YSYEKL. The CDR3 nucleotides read TGCGCCAGCAGCCGACCCGGGACAGGGAGCGAAAAACTGTTTTTT. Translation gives CASSRPGTGSEKLFF.

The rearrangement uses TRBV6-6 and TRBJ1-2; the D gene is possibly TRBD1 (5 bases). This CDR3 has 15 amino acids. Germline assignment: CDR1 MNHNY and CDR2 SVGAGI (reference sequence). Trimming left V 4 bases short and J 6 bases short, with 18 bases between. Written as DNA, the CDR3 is TGTGCCAGCAGTTCCGTTCAGGGAATTCAGGATGGCTACACCTTC. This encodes CASSSVQGIQDGYTF.

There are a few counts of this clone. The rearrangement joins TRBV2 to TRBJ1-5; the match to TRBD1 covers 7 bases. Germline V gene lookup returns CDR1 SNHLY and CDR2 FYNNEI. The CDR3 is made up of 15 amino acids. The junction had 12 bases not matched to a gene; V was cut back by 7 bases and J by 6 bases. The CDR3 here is CASTRGAGGSQPQHF. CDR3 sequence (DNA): TGTGCCAGCACCCGGGGCGCAGGGGGTTCTCAGCCCCAGCATTTT.

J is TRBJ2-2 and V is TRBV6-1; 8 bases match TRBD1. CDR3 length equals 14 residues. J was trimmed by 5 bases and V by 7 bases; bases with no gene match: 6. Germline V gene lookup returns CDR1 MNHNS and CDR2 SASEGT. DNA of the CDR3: TGTGCCAGCACGGAACAGGGGGTTACCGGGGAGCTGTTTTTT. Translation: CASTEQGVTGELFF.

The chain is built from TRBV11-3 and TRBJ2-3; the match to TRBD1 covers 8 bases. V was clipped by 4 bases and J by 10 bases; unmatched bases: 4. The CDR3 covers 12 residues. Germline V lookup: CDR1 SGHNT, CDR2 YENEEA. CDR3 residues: CASSSGQGAQYF. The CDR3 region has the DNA TGTGCCAGCAGCTCCGGACAGGGCGCGCAGTATTTT.

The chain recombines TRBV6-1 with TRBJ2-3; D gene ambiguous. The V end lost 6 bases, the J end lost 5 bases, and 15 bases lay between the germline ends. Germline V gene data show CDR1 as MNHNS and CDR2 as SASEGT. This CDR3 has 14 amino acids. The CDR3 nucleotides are TGTGCCAGCAGCACACAAAAGCAGGTAGATACGCAGTATTTT. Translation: CASSTQKQVDTQYF.

In DNA, the CDR3 is TGTGCCAGCAGCCACGAGACTAGGAAGACCCAGTACTTC. The encoded protein is CASSHETRKTQYF. The chain uses TRBV13 and TRBJ2-5, with D possibly matching TRBD2 (6 bases). CDR1 PRHDT and CDR2 FYEKMQ come from the germline V gene (reference sequence). CDR3 length equals 13 residues. Trimming pared 5 bases from V and 6 bases from J, leaving 13 bases between. The full variable domain, completed using reference TRBV13 and TRBJ2-5, is AAGVIQSPRHLIKEKRETATLKCYPIPRHDTVYWYQQGPGQDPQFLISFYEKMQSDKGSIPDRFSAQQFSDYHSELNMSSLELGDSALYFCASSHETRKTQYFGPGTRLLVL.